This is a list of T cell receptor beta chains from one sample in a study of CD8 T cells in ankylosing spondylitis. TCRdb reprocessed the 5' RACE reads with MiXCR, giving one entry per CDR3 protein. The sample lists about 240,000 distinct CDR3 sequences, about 24% occurring once. Sequencing used blood, either unsorted or a sorted T cell fraction (not recorded which). Receptors were obtained from a male donor with ankylosing spondylitis or in good health (not recorded which). The CDR3 runs from the conserved cysteine through the conserved F or W.

>TRBV20-1
CSARDRRGTGELFF
>TRBV10-3
CAIGGYPGELFF
>TRBV5-4
CASSLGGTSTETQYF
>TRBV20-1
CSATRDRTQYF
>TRBV20-1
CSARGESTDTQYF
>TRBV12-3/TRBV12-4
CASSFGRVEAFF
>TRBV29-1
CSVEDYDEKLFF
>TRBV20-1
CSAATGGLSYEQYF
>TRBV24-1
CATSAGTGAGDTEAFF
>TRBV5-1
CASSRRWAYYEQYF
>TRBV28
CASTTFWGGAPQAQYF
>TRBV5-5
CASSLGGGLGTQYF
>TRBV20-1
CSASSMDFSNQPQHF
>TRBV10-3
CAISDVAPGELFF
>TRBV21-1
CASGRGYQETQYF
>TRBV20-1
CSGQVGGSYEQYF
>TRBV7-9
CASSSDRFVDNEQFF
>TRBV6-1
CASNRQGVTDTQYF
>TRBV3-1
CASSQDDYPTDTQYF
>TRBV11-2
CASSLGLMASTDTQYF
>TRBV12-3/TRBV12-4
CASRRPPGDERLYF